The 10 T cell receptor beta chains below were found in one sample sequenced in a study of regulatory T cells in long-lasting Graves disease. The time point is: newly diagnosed GD, antithyroid drugs for less than 3 months. With RNA extracted from PBMCs as input, the TCR library was made. Building the TCR beta libraries relied on iRepertoire HTBI primers, and CDR3 regions underwent Arm-PCR. TCRdb used MiXCR to reprocess the multiplex PCR reads, holding one entry per CDR3 protein. There are hundreds of thousands of distinct CDR3 sequences in the sample; about 16% occur only once, and 15% to 20% lies in the top ten. These data were also reused for a study on T cells in Graves' hyperthyroidism and ophthalmopathy.

The source material was peripheral blood mononuclear cells (PBMCs), sampled at new diagnosis, from a patient treated with antithyroid drugs. These receptors were taken from a woman aged 25 to 39 with Graves disease.

To note about this clonotype: One base separates it from a far larger clone, so it is likely a read error. The CDR3 end shows no conserved phenylalanine or tryptophan, and so a read error is likely. The rearrangement uses TRBV12-3 or TRBV12-4 and TRBJ2-1; D uncertain. V was clipped by 5 bases and J by 4 bases, with 9 bases between them. The CDR3 covers 13 residues. In DNA form, the CDR3 reads TGTGCCAGCAGTGGCGAGAGATACAATGAGCAGTTCCTC. It specifies CASSGERYNEQFL.

This clonotype was detected ten times or more. The rearrangement links TRBV11-2 to TRBJ2-1, with D possibly being TRBD2 (5 bases). CDR1 and CDR2 (germline): SGHAT, FQNNGV. The CDR3 loop spans 14 amino acids. V was trimmed by 5 bases and J by 4 bases, leaving 12 bases between them. As DNA, the CDR3 is TGTGCCAGCAGCCCCCTCCAGCGGTACAATGAGCAGTTCTTC. It yields the protein CASSPLQRYNEQFF.

The table lists this clonotype with many counts. This chain connects TRBV28 to TRBJ1-5; no reliable D call. Germline assignment: CDR1 MDHEN and CDR2 SYDVKM. Trimming pared 5 bases from V and 0 bases from J, leaving 11 bases between. The CDR3 extends over 15 amino acids. This CDR3 reads CASSTTEYSNQPQHF. The CDR3 nucleotides read TGTGCCAGCAGTACCACAGAGTATAGCAATCAGCCCCAGCATTTT.

This clonotype was found a few times. The chain couples TRBV20-1 to TRBJ2-5; weak D call: TRBD1 (5 bases). V lost 5 bases and J lost 1, with 11 bases in between. Germline CDR1 reads DFQATT; CDR2 reads SNEGSKA (reference sequence). The length of the CDR3 is 13 residues. The CDR3 spells CSARQSLQETQYF. The DNA of the CDR3 is TGCAGTGCTCGACAGTCCCTCCAAGAGACCCAGTACTTC.

This clonotype was seen once. A far bigger clonotype differs at one base, so this is likely a read error. J is TRBJ2-3 and V is TRBV11-2; 10 nucleotides align to TRBD1. Germline V gives CDR1 SGHAT, CDR2 FQNNGV. The CDR3 covers 14 residues. The CDR3 DNA reads TGTGCCAGCAGCTTGGGACAGGGGCGGACTGAAGCTCTCTTT. Protein: CASSLGQGRTEALF.

The V and J genes are TRBV5-5 and TRBJ1-6; the D gene is possibly TRBD1 (6 bases). The germline CDR1 and CDR2 sequences are SGHKS and YYEKEE (reference sequence). Between the trimmed V and J ends, which lost 4 bases and 3 bases, there was a span of 11 bases. The CDR3 sequence is 15 residues long. The CDR3 bases are TGTGCCAGCAGCCTCAGGGGCTACTATAATTCACCCCTCCACTTT. Translating gives CASSLRGYYNSPLHF.

The V gene is TRBV7-3, the J gene TRBJ2-6, with D maybe TRBD1 (5 bases). V was pared by 5 bases and J by 0 bases, with 11 bases between. CDR1 and CDR2 (germline): SGHTA, FQGTGA. CDR3 length: 16 residues. CDR3 protein: CASSLVTGSGANVLTF. Here the CDR3 DNA reads TGTGCCAGCAGCCTAGTAACAGGCTCTGGGGCCAACGTCCTGACTTTC.

The sample holds many counts of this clonotype. The chain couples TRBV7-9 to TRBJ1-4; no reliable D call. The CDR3 totals 15 residues. Looked up from germline, CDR1 is SEHNR and CDR2 is FQNEAQ (reference sequence). The V end was cut by 1 base, the J end by 2 bases, with 8 bases between. This CDR3 reads CASSLGAATNEKLFF. The CDR3 nucleotides are TGTGCCAGCAGCTTAGGGGCAGCGACTAATGAAAAACTGTTTTTT. The full variable domain, completed using reference TRBV7-9 and TRBJ1-4, is DTGVSQNPRHKITKRGQNVTFRCDPISEHNRLYWYRQTLGQGPEFLTYFQNEAQLEKSRLLSDRFSAERPKGSFSTLEIQRTEQGDSAMYLCASSLGAATNEKLFFGSGTQLSVL.

The rearrangement joins TRBV6-2 or TRBV6-3 to TRBJ1-1; the match to TRBD1 covers 9 bases. In germline, CDR1 is MNHEY, CDR2 SVGEGT. J lost 8 bases, V lost 7 bases, and 14 bases had no gene match. The CDR3 spans 15 residues. For the CDR3, the DNA is TGTGCCAGCATCTCCTCAGGGACAGGGTACCGGGAAGCTTTCTTT. Residues: CASISSGTGYREAFF.

In its sample, this clonotype was seen many times. The chain has TRBV27 and TRBJ2-1; no definite D call. The V gene's germline CDR1 is MNHEY and CDR2 SMNVEV (reference sequence). V lost 8 bases to trimming and J lost 2 bases, with 10 bases between them. The CDR3 has 13 residues. The DNA of the CDR3 is TGTGCCAGCTCCAGGCCTGCCTACAATGAGCAGTTCTTC. This translates into CASSRPAYNEQFF.